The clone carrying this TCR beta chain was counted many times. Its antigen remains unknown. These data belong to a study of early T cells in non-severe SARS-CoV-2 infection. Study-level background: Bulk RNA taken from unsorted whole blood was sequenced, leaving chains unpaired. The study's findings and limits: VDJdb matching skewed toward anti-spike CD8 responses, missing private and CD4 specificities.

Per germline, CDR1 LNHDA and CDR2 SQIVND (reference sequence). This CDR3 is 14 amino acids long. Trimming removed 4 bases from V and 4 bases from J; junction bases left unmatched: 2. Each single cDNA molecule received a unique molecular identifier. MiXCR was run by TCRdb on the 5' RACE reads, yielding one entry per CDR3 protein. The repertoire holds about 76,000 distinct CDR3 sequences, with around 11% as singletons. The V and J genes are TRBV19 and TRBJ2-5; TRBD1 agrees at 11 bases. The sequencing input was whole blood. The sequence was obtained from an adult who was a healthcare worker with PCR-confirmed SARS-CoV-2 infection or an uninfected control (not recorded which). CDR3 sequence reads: CASSTGTGGETQYF. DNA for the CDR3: TGTGCCAGTAGTACAGGGACAGGGGGAGAGACCCAGTACTTC.